Listed below are T cell receptor beta chains from one sample, sequenced in a study of early stage breast cancer tumors. Data came from immunoSEQ multiplex PCR; TCRdb stores just in-frame clones and leaves some out. The sample includes about 70,000 clones, approximately 84% seen only once; the top ten take approximately 4.5%. Input material: blood. These TCRs come from a person in their 40s with breast cancer. Each CDR3 is given with its conserved first and last residue. A D gene is named only where the DNA matches it firmly. Size values are once, few and many counts, or a class for expanded clones, and some rows have none.

D	size	V	J	CDR3
TRBD2	NA	TRBV4-1	TRBJ2-1	CASSQPTSGSSYNEQFF
TRBD2	NA	TRBV7-3	TRBJ2-7	CASSQLAGGVAYF
NA	NA	TRBV10-2	TRBJ2-3	CATKGLRADTQYF
NA	NA	TRBV4-1	TRBJ1-5	CASSQDGTLFNQPQHF
NA	NA	TRBV28	TRBJ2-2	CASSTNGGLGEELFF
TRBD1	NA	TRBV5-4	TRBJ2-7	CASVDRGGHEQYF
TRBD1	NA	TRBV27	TRBJ2-7	CASRLTDRQEQYF
NA	NA	TRBV7-2	TRBJ2-5	CASSYGLDGTQYF
NA	NA	TRBV18	TRBJ1-1	CASSFKQDTEAFF
NA	once	TRBV5-6	TRBJ1-3	CASSFGSGNTIYF
NA	NA	TRBV10-3	TRBJ1-1	CAISERGAEAFF
NA	NA	TRBV28	TRBJ2-3	CASSQPQDLRVTDTQYF
NA	NA	TRBV6-6	TRBJ1-1	CASSSGEAFF
TRBD2	NA	TRBV5-1	TRBJ2-7	CASSPGGREQYF
NA	NA	TRBV28	TRBJ2-5	CASSLGGTGFQETQYF
NA	NA	TRBV28	TRBJ1-5	CASSSPGRIKNQPQHF
NA	few	TRBV2	TRBJ1-2	CASIPGQRDSYGYTF
NA	NA	TRBV5-1	TRBJ2-2	CASSQSTNTGELFF
TRBD2	NA	TRBV27	TRBJ2-1	CASGRAGPSYNEQFF
NA	NA	TRBV5-4	TRBJ1-1	CASSLQGRMNTEAFF
NA	few	TRBV12-5	TRBJ2-2	CASGFGRRGRDTGELFF
NA	NA	TRBV5-4	TRBJ1-2	CASSLELANYGYTF
NA	few	TRBV5-1	TRBJ2-3	CASSFYGGTDTQYF
TRBD1	NA	TRBV5-8	TRBJ2-5	CASSLWGQGRRETQYF
NA	NA	TRBV30	TRBJ2-4	CAWSVPPWEAKNIQYF
NA	once	TRBV19	TRBJ2-7	CATDSEGRSGDEQYF
NA	NA	TRBV18	TRBJ1-5	CASSLDGGNQPQHF
TRBD1	NA	TRBV7-2	TRBJ2-7	CASSTRQGRYEQYF
NA	NA	TRBV6-1	TRBJ2-7	CASSISRASEQYF
NA	NA	TRBV7-3	TRBJ2-2	CASSPWTANTGELFF
NA	NA	TRBV2	TRBJ2-2	CASSATEYTGELFF
TRBD1	NA	TRBV10-2	TRBJ1-1	CASKGGMTGALNTEAFF
TRBD2	NA	TRBV30	TRBJ2-1	CAWSEWTSGSLYEQFF
NA	NA	TRBV7-8	TRBJ2-3	CASSLTRDTQYF